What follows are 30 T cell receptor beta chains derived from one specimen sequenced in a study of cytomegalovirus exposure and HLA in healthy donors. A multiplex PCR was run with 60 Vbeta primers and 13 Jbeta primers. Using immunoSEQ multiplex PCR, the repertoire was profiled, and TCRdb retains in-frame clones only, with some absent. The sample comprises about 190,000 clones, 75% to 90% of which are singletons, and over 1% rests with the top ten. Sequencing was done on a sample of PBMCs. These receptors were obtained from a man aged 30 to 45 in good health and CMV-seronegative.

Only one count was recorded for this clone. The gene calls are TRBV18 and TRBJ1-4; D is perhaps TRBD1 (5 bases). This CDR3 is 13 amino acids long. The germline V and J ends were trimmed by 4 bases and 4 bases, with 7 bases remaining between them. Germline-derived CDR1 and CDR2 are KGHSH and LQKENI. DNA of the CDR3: TGTGCCAGCTCACGGGGCAGTAATGAAAAACTGTTTTTT. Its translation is CASSRGSNEKLFF.

The CDR3 protein is CATSAGVGSTKNIQYF. For the CDR3, the DNA is TGTGCCACCAGCGCGGGTGTAGGTTCTACCAAAAACATTCAGTACTTC. The chain uses TRBV15 and TRBJ2-4; TRBD2 is a possible D gene (5 bases). There are 16 residues in the CDR3. Trimming cost V 5 bases and J 2 bases, with 16 bases left between them. Germline loops: CDR1 LNHNV, CDR2 YYDKDF (reference sequence).

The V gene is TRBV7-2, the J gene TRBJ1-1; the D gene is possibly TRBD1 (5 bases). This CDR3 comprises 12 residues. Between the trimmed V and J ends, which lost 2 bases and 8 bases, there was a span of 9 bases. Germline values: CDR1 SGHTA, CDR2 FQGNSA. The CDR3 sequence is CASSLFRAEAFF. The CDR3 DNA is TGTGCCAGCAGCTTATTCAGGGCCGAAGCTTTCTTT.

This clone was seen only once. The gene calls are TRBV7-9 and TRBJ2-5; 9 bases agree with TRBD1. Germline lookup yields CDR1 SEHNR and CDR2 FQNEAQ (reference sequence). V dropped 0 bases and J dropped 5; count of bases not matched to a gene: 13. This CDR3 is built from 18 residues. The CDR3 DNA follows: TGTGCCAGCAGCTTAGCATGGGGGACAGGGTCGGTGTTGGAGACCCAGTACTTC. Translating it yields CASSLAWGTGSVLETQYF.

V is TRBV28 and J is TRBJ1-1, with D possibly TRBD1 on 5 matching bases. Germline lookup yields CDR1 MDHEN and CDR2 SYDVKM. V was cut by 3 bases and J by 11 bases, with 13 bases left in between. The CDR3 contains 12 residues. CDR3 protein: CASSFQGLVAFF. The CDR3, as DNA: TGTGCCAGCAGTTTCCAGGGCCTCGTGGCTTTCTTT.

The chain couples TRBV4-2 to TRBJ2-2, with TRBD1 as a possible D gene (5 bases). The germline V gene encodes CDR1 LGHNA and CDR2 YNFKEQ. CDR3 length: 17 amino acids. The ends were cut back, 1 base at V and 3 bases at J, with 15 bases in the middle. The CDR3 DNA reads TGTGCCAGCAGCCAAGTTCAACAGGTCTTTGACACCGGGGAGCTGTTTTTT. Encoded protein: CASSQVQQVFDTGELFF.

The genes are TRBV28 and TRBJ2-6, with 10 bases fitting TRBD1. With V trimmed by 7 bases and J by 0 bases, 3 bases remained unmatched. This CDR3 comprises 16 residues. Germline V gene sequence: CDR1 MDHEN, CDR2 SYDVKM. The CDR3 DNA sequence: TGTGCCAGCAAGACAGGGGGCGACTCTGGGGCCAACGTCCTGACTTTC. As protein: CASKTGGDSGANVLTF.

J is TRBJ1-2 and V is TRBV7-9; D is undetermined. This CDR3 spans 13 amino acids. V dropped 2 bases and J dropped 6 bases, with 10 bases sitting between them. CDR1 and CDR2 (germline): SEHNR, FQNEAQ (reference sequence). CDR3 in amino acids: CASSLRGMDGYTF. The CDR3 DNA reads TGTGCCAGCAGCTTACGCGGAATGGATGGCTACACCTTC.

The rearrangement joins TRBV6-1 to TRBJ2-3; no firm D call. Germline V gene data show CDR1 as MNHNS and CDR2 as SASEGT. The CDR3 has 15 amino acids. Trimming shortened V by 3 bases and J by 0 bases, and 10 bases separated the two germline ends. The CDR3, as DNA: TGTGCCAGCAGTGAGTTCCGACTGAGCACAGATACGCAGTATTTT. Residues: CASSEFRLSTDTQYF.

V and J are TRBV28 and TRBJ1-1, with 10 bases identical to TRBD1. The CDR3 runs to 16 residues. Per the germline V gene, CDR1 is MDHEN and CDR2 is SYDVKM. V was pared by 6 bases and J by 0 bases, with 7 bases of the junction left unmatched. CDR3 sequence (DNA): TGTGCCAGCAGGGCCGGGGACAGGGGCTTGAACACTGAAGCTTTCTTT. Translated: CASRAGDRGLNTEAFF. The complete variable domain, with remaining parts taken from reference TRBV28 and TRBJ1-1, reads DVKVTQSSRYLVKRTGEKVFLECVQDMDHENMFWYRQDPGLGLRLIYFSYDVKMKEKGDIPEGYSVSREKKERFSLILESASTNQTSMYLCASRAGDRGLNTEAFFGQGTRLTVV.

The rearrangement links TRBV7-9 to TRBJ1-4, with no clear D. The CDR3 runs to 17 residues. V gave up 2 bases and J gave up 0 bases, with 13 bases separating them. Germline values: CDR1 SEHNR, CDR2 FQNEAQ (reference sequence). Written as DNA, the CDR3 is TGTGCCAGCAGCTTAACGTCTAAAATTACAACTAATGAAAAACTGTTTTTT. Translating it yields CASSLTSKITTNEKLFF. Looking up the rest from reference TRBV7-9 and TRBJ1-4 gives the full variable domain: DTGVSQNPRHKITKRGQNVTFRCDPISEHNRLYWYRQTLGQGPEFLTYFQNEAQLEKSRLLSDRFSAERPKGSFSTLEIQRTEQGDSAMYLCASSLTSKITTNEKLFFGSGTQLSVL.

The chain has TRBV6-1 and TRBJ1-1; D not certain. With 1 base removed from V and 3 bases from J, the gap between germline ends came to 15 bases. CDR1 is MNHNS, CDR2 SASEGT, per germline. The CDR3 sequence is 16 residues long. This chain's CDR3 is CASSEEITGSDTEAFF. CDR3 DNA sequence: TGTGCCAGCAGTGAAGAAATAACGGGGTCCGACACTGAAGCTTTCTTT.

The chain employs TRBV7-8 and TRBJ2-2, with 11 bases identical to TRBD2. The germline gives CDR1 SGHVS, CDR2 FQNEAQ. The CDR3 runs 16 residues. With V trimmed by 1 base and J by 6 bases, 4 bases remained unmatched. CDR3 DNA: TGTGCCAGCAGCTTAGTACTAGCGGGAGCCCCCGGGGAGCTGTTTTTT. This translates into CASSLVLAGAPGELFF.

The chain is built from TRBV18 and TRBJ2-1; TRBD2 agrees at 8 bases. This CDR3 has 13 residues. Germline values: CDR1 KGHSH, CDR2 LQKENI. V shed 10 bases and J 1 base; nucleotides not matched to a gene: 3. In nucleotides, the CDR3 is TGTGCCACCGGACTAGCATCCTACAATGAGCAGTTCTTC. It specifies CATGLASYNEQFF.

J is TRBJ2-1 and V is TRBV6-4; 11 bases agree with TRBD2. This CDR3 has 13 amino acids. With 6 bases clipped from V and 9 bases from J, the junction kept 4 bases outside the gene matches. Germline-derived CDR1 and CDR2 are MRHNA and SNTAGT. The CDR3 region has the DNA TGTGCCAGCAGCGCAACTAGCGGGGGTGAGCAGTTCTTC. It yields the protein CASSATSGGEQFF.

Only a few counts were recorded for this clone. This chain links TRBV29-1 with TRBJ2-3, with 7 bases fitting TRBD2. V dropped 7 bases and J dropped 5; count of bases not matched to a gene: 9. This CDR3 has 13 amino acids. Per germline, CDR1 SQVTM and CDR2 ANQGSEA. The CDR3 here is CSALGREGDTQYF. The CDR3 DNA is TGCAGCGCCCTCGGCAGGGAGGGAGATACGCAGTATTTT.

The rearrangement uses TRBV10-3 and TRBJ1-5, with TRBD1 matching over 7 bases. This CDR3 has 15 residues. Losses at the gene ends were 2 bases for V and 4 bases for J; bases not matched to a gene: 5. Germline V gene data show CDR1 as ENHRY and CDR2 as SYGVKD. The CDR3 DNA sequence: TGTGCCATCAGTGAGCGTCAGGGGGGAAATCAGCCCCAGCATTTT. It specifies CAISERQGGNQPQHF.

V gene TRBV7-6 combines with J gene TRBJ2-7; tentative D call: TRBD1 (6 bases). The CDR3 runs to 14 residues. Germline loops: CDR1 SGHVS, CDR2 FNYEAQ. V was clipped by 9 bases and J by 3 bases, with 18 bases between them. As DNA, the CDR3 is TGTGCCAGTTCCAAGGGCAGGGACAACTACGAGCAGTACTTC. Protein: CASSKGRDNYEQYF.

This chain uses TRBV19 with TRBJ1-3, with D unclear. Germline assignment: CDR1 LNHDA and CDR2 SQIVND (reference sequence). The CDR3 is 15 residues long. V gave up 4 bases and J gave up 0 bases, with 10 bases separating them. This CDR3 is CASSRAGNSGNTIYF. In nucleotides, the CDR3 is TGTGCCAGTAGTAGAGCAGGAAACTCTGGAAACACCATATATTTT.

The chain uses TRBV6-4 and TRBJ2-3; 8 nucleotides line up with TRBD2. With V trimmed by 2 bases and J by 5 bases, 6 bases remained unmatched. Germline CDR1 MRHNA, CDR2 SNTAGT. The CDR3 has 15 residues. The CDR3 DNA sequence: TGTGCCAGCAGTGACAACGGGGGGGCGAAAGATACGCAGTATTTT. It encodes CASSDNGGAKDTQYF.

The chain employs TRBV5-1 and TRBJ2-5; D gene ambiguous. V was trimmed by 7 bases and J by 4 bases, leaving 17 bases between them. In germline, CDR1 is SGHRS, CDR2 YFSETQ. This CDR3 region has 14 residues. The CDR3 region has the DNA TGCGCCAGCCCATGGAGCCTATCCCTAGAGACCCAGTACTTC. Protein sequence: CASPWSLSLETQYF.

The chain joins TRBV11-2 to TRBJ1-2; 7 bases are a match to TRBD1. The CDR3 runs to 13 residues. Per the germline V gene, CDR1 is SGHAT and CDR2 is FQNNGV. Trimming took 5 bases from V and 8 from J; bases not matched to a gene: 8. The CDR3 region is CASSRDRVGGYTF. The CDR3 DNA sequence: TGTGCCAGCAGCCGCGACAGGGTCGGAGGCTACACCTTC.

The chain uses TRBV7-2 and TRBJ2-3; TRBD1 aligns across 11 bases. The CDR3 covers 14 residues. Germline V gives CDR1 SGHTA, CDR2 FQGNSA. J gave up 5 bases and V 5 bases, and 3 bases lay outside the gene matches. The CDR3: CASSTGTGGDTQYF. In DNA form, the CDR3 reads TGTGCCAGCAGCACCGGGACAGGGGGAGATACGCAGTATTTT. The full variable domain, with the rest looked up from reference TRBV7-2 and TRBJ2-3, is GAGVSQSPSNKVTEKGKDVELRCDPISGHTALYWYRQSLGQGLEFLIYFQGNSAPDKSGLPSDRFSAERTGGSVSTLTIQRTQQEDSAVYLCASSTGTGGDTQYFGPGTRLTVL.

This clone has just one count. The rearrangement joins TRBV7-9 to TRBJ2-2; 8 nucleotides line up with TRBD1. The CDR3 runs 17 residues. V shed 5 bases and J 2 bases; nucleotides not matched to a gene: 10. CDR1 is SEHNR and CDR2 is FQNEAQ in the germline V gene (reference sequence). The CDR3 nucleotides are TGTGCCAGCAGCCTCACTCGGGACAGGCCCAACACCGGGGAGCTGTTTTTT. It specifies CASSLTRDRPNTGELFF.

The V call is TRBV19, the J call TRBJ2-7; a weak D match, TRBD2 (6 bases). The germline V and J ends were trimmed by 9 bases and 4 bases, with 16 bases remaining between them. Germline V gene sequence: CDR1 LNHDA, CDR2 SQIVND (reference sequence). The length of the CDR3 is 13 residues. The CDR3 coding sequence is TGTGCCAGCGCCTTCGGGAGCAGTTACGAGCAGTACTTC. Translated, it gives CASAFGSSYEQYF.

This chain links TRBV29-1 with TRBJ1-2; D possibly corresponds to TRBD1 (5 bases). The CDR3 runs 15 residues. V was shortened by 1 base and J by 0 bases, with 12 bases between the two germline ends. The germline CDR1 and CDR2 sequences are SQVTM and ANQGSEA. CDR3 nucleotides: TGCAGCGTTGAAGGACAGACAACTACTAACTATGGCTACACCTTC. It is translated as CSVEGQTTTNYGYTF.

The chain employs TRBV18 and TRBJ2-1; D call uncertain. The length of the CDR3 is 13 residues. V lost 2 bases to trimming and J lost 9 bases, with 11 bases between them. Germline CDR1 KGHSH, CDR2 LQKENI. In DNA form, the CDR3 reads TGTGCCAGCTCACCAGGCTCCGCTGTTGAGCAGTTCTTC. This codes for CASSPGSAVEQFF.

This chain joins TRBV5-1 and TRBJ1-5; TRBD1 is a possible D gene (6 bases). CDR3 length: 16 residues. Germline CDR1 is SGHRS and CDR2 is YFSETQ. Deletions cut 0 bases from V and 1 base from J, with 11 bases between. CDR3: CASSLGGGRSNQPQHF. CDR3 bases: TGCGCCAGCAGCTTGGGAGGGGGAAGAAGCAATCAGCCCCAGCATTTT.

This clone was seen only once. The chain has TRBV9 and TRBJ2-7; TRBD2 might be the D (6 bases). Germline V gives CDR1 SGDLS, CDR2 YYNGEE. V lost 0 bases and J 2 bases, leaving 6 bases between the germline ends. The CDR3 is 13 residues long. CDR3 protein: CASSVGTTYEQYF. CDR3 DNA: TGTGCCAGCAGCGTAGGGACTACCTACGAGCAGTACTTC.

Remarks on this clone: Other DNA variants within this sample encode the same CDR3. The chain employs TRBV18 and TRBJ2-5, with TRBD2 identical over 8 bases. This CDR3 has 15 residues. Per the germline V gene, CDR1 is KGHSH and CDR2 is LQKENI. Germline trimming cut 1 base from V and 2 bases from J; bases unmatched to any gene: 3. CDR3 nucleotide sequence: TGTGCCAGCTCACCACTAGCGGGATTACAAGAGACCCAGTACTTC. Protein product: CASSPLAGLQETQYF.